This T cell receptor (beta chain) derives from a study of control samples from healthy donors and cancer patients. The CDR3 has 15 amino acids. CDR1 and CDR2 (germline): SGHNT, YYREEE (reference sequence). Trimming removed 3 bases from V and 3 bases from J, with 16 bases in between. Generated by immunoSEQ multiplex PCR, the TCRdb table keeps only in-frame clones and is missing some. Of fewer than 95,000 clones listed, more than 75% are singletons. The TCR comes from a woman between 35 and 50 years old in good health. The V call is TRBV5-4, the J call TRBJ2-7; D is perhaps TRBD1 or TRBD2 (6 bases each). Sequencing was done on a sample of blood. The CDR3 nucleotides are TGTGCCAGCAGCTCGGGGGCCAAGGGGGACTACGAGCAGTACTTC. It encodes CASSSGAKGDYEQYF.